Described below is a single TCR beta chain sequence and its context. This entry is derived from a study of blood T cell repertoires in COVID-19. Looked up from germline, CDR1 is LGHDT and CDR2 is YNNKEL (reference sequence). V was cut by 1 base and J by 5 bases, with 12 bases left in between. This CDR3 is 14 amino acids long. The repertoire was sequenced with immunoSEQ multiplex PCR; TCRdb's copy has only in-frame clones and lacks some. The table has approximately 190,000 clones, roughly 90% seen once. The receptor was isolated from a woman aged 35 to 49 who had recovered from COVID-19. The J gene is TRBJ2-7, the V gene TRBV3-1 (or the pseudogene TRBV3-2); D may be TRBD2 (6 bases). The sequenced sample was peripheral blood. CDR3 residues: CASSQVAGGNEQYF. For the CDR3, the DNA is TGTGCCAGCAGCCAAGTGGCCGGAGGGAACGAGCAGTACTTC.